The next 11 T cell receptor beta chains were all read from a single sample in a study of blood T cell repertoires in COVID-19. The table came from immunoSEQ multiplex PCR; TCRdb's copy has only in-frame clones and leaves some out. The profile shows under 150,000 clones, 90% of them singletons. Sequenced: peripheral blood. All receptors derive from a human donor with active COVID-19. The donor label of this sample is uncertain.

V usage is TRBV27 and J usage is TRBJ2-7, with D possibly TRBD2 on 6 matching bases. This CDR3 is built from 11 residues. V was cut by 6 bases and J by 6 bases, with 9 bases left in between. Germline lookup yields CDR1 MNHEY and CDR2 SMNVEV (reference sequence). The CDR3 sequence is CASRNGGEQYF. DNA of the CDR3: TGTGCCAGCAGAAACGGGGGCGAGCAGTACTTC.

This chain links TRBV4-3 with TRBJ1-1; possible D gene TRBD1, 6 bases. In germline, CDR1 is LGHNA, CDR2 YSLEER. Trimming pared 0 bases from V and 11 bases from J, leaving 13 bases between. There are 13 residues in the CDR3. CDR3 bases: TGCGCCAGCAGCCAAGAACAGGGCAGGAGGGCTTTCTTT. Translating it yields CASSQEQGRRAFF.

This rearrangement joins TRBV4-3 to TRBJ2-2; TRBD2 aligns across 7 bases. This CDR3 has 16 amino acids. V lost 1 base and J lost 4; bases outside the gene matches: 6. From germline, CDR1 is LGHNA and CDR2 YSLEER. CDR3 region: CASSQGASGFTGELFF. DNA for the CDR3: TGCGCCAGCAGCCAAGGGGCTAGCGGCTTCACCGGGGAGCTGTTTTTT.

In this sample, this clone turned up many times. The same CDR3 is also encoded by other DNA sequences in this sample. The rearrangement uses TRBV4-1 and TRBJ1-4; TRBD1 might be the D (6 bases). V shed 4 bases and J shed 4 bases, with 10 bases lying between them. The CDR3 runs to 14 residues. CDR1 MGHRA and CDR2 YSYEKL come from the germline V gene. For the CDR3, the DNA is TGCGCCAGCAGCCCGGGACAAAATAATGAAAAACTGTTTTTT. This gives the protein CASSPGQNNEKLFF.

The rearrangement joins TRBV18 to TRBJ2-7, with 8 bases identical to TRBD1. The CDR3 spans 14 residues. Looked up from germline, CDR1 is KGHSH and CDR2 is LQKENI. V lost 6 bases, J lost 4 bases, and 8 bases stayed unmatched. The CDR3, as DNA: TGTGCCAGCTCTTTACAGGGGGAACGGTACGAGCAGTACTTC. This sequence encodes CASSLQGERYEQYF.

The CDR3 DNA sequence: TGTGCCAGCAGCGCGACAGGACCTGGAAACACCATATATTTT. Translated, it gives CASSATGPGNTIYF. This chain connects TRBV9 to TRBJ1-3, with a tentative D call TRBD1 (6 bases). Trimming stripped 3 bases from V and 2 bases from J, with 9 bases between. Germline-derived CDR1 and CDR2 are SGDLS and YYNGEE. The CDR3 has 14 amino acids.

The chain carries TRBV6-6 and TRBJ1-2; D may be TRBD1 (5 bases). CDR1 and CDR2 (germline): MNHNY, SVGAGI (reference sequence). V was trimmed by 5 bases and J by 2 bases, leaving 21 bases between them. This CDR3 spans 17 amino acids. In DNA form, the CDR3 reads TGTGCCAGCAGTCCTCCAAGGGGCCGAGGAGGGAACTATGGCTACACCTTC. Its protein is CASSPPRGRGGNYGYTF.

The gene calls are TRBV28 and TRBJ1-1, with D possibly matching TRBD1 (5 bases). Germline V gene sequence: CDR1 MDHEN, CDR2 SYDVKM. Trimming pared 6 bases from V and 11 bases from J, leaving 13 bases between. The CDR3 contains 11 residues. This CDR3 is CASSTRVRAFF. CDR3 DNA: TGTGCCAGCAGCACCAGGGTTCGGGCTTTCTTT.

This clone has just one count. The chain has TRBV5-1 and TRBJ2-5, with TRBD2 identical over 8 bases. CDR1 and CDR2 from the germline V gene are SGHRS and YFSETQ. This CDR3 region has 14 residues. V was clipped by 4 bases and J by 2 bases; unmatched bases: 4. CDR3 in DNA: TGCGCCAGCAGCCCGGGACTAGATCAAGAGACCCAGTACTTC. Translation: CASSPGLDQETQYF.

In nucleotides, the CDR3 is TGTGCCAGCAGCCAAATTAGACAGATAACATACTACGAGCAGTACTTC. Amino acids: CASSQIRQITYYEQYF. The V gene is TRBV3-1 (or the pseudogene TRBV3-2), the J gene TRBJ2-7; a possible D gene is TRBD1 (5 bases). V gave up 2 bases and J gave up 3 bases, with 17 bases separating them. Germline CDR1 is LGHDT and CDR2 is YNNKEL (reference sequence). The length of the CDR3 is 16 residues.

Turning to this clone: The junction and the germline gene differ at one end; a read error may be behind it. V gene TRBV19 combines with J gene TRBJ1-4; D remains ambiguous. This CDR3 is 16 amino acids long. Germline V lookup: CDR1 LNHDA, CDR2 SQIVND (reference sequence). The CDR3 bases are TGTGCCAGTAGTTTAGAAGGAGCGGCTGTCCCTGAAAAACTGTTTTTT. It is translated as CASSLEGAAVPEKLFF.